Shown below are 22 T cell receptor beta chains from a single sample sequenced in a study of CD8 T cells in Susac syndrome. The authors reverse transcribed roughly 0.5 to 1 ug RNA with random hexamers. TCRdb passed the immunoSEQ multiplex PCR reads through MiXCR, listing each CDR3 protein once. This table has 100,000 to 150,000 distinct CDR3 sequences, about 93% appearing once. Sequencing was carried out using CD8+ T cells from PBMCs. Receptors originate from a human donor with Susac syndrome.

A single count supports this clonotype. V is TRBV20-1 and J is TRBJ2-2; 7 bases agree with TRBD1. With V trimmed by 4 bases and J by 2 bases, 10 bases remained unmatched. Germline loops: CDR1 DFQATT, CDR2 SNEGSKA (reference sequence). The CDR3 loop spans 16 amino acids. The DNA of the CDR3 is TGCAGTGCTACCGACCCCGGGACAGATAACACCGGGGAGCTGTTTTTT. This codes for CSATDPGTDNTGELFF.

The chain is built from TRBV12-3 or TRBV12-4 and TRBJ2-1; no clear D gene. V lost 5 bases and J 10 bases, leaving 9 bases between the germline ends. The CDR3 runs 11 residues. The CDR3 DNA reads TGTGCCAGCAGTCTCCCAAGGGAGCAGTTCTTC. It codes for CASSLPREQFF.

The V call is TRBV10-3, the J call TRBJ2-7; D remains unclear. V was pared by 0 bases and J by 3 bases, with 6 bases between. Germline CDR1 and CDR2: ENHRY and SYGVKD. The CDR3 totals 13 residues. The CDR3 spells CAISESLDYEQYF. The CDR3 DNA reads as TGTGCCATCAGTGAGTCTCTTGACTACGAGCAGTACTTC.

The chain links TRBV5-1 to TRBJ1-4; 7 positions agree with TRBD1. V gave up 0 bases and J gave up 6 bases; unmatched junction bases: 2. The germline CDR1 and CDR2 sequences are SGHRS and YFSETQ. The CDR3 contains 14 residues. The CDR3 bases are TGCGCCAGCAGCTTGGGACAGGGTGATGAAAAACTGTTTTTT. Its protein is CASSLGQGDEKLFF.

The chain uses TRBV20-1 and TRBJ1-5; unclear D gene. The CDR3 is 10 residues long. Germline loops: CDR1 DFQATT, CDR2 SNEGSKA (reference sequence). The CDR3 sequence is CSAGGQPQHF. As DNA, the CDR3 is TGCAGCGCAGGTGGACAGCCCCAGCATTTT.

In regard to this clonotype: An end of the junction differs from the germline gene, which may be a read error. The chain links TRBV15 to TRBJ2-7; maybe TRBD2 (5 bases). Germline CDR1 and CDR2: LNHNV and YYDKDF (reference sequence). The CDR3 length is 16 residues. CDR3 nucleotide sequence: TGTGCCACCAGCAGAGATGGCGGGCGACCCTCCCACGAGCAGTACTTC. Translated, it gives CATSRDGGRPSHEQYF.

J is TRBJ2-7 and V is TRBV7-3; D ambiguous. Per germline, CDR1 SGHTA and CDR2 FQGTGA. CDR3 length equals 13 residues. Trimming took 0 bases from V and 5 from J, leaving 8 bases between them. The CDR3 sequence: CASSLTPSHEQYF. Written as DNA, the CDR3 is TGTGCCAGCAGCTTAACGCCCTCTCACGAGCAGTACTTC.

The gene calls are TRBV6-5 and TRBJ1-3; D gene unclear. The CDR3 length is 16 residues. CDR1 is MNHEY, CDR2 SVGAGI, per germline. Trimming shortened V by 0 bases and J by 1 base, and 10 bases separated the two germline ends. The chain's CDR3 is CASSYSIGGSGNTIYF. The CDR3 coding sequence is TGTGCCAGCAGTTACTCGATCGGAGGTTCTGGAAACACCATATATTTT.

V gene TRBV2 combines with J gene TRBJ2-7, with no clear D. Deletions cut 3 bases from V and 0 bases from J, with 12 bases between. Germline V CDR1 and CDR2: SNHLY, FYNNEI. The CDR3 has 15 residues. This chain's CDR3 is CASSEQRRSSYEQYF. CDR3 sequence (DNA): TGTGCCAGCAGTGAGCAGCGCAGGAGCTCCTACGAGCAGTACTTC.

The rearrangement joins TRBV15 to TRBJ1-1, with 7 bases aligning to TRBD1. Germline V gene sequence: CDR1 LNHNV, CDR2 YYDKDF (reference sequence). The CDR3 contains 13 residues. V was clipped by 8 bases and J by 1 base; unmatched bases: 4. CDR3 coding DNA: TGTGCCACCGCAGGGACAGAGAACACTGAAGCTTTCTTT. Translated, it gives CATAGTENTEAFF. The whole variable domain, remainder taken from reference TRBV15 and TRBJ1-1, is DAMVIQNPRYQVTQFGKPVTLSCSQTLNHNVMYWYQQKSSQAPKLLFHYYDKDFNNEADTPDNFQSRRPNTSFCFLDIRSPGLGDTAMYLCATAGTENTEAFFGQGTRLTVV.

The V and J genes are TRBV20-1 and TRBJ1-1; TRBD1 is a possible D gene (5 bases). Germline V gene sequence: CDR1 DFQATT, CDR2 SNEGSKA (reference sequence). V shed 3 bases and J shed 1 base, with 15 bases lying between them. The CDR3 has 15 residues. CDR3 protein: CSASAGAISNTEAFF. The CDR3, as DNA: TGCAGTGCTAGCGCTGGGGCGATCTCGAACACTGAAGCTTTCTTT.

This chain uses TRBV3-1 with TRBJ1-1, with D unclear. The CDR3 is 15 amino acids. Trimming shortened V by 5 bases and J by 4 bases, and 17 bases separated the two germline ends. Germline values: CDR1 LGHDT, CDR2 YNNKEL (reference sequence). CDR3 loop: CASSIRVVLGTEAFF. CDR3 in DNA: TGTGCCAGCAGCATCCGGGTGGTTCTAGGCACTGAAGCTTTCTTT.

The chain joins TRBV25-1 to TRBJ2-5; D is unclear. Trimming pared 1 base from V and 4 bases from J, leaving 10 bases between. The CDR3 has 14 amino acids. Germline V gives CDR1 MGHDK, CDR2 SYGVNS. In nucleotides, the CDR3 is TGTGCCAGCAGTGAATTAAGGATAGGAGAGACCCAGTACTTC. It codes for CASSELRIGETQYF.

V is TRBV20-1 and J is TRBJ1-6; 9 bases agree with TRBD1. Looked up from germline, CDR1 is DFQATT and CDR2 is SNEGSKA (reference sequence). With 3 bases clipped from V and 6 bases from J, the junction kept 6 bases outside the gene matches. This CDR3 has 15 residues. The CDR3 DNA follows: TGCAGTGCTAGTGAAGGGGGACAGGGTAATTCACCCCTCCACTTT. Its protein is CSASEGGQGNSPLHF.

The J gene is TRBJ1-2, the V gene TRBV5-1; no clear D. From germline, CDR1 is SGHRS and CDR2 YFSETQ. The CDR3 sequence is 16 residues long. Trimming took off 0 bases at V and 5 bases at J, with 17 bases between the two ends. CDR3 nucleotide sequence: TGCGCCAGCAGCTTGGGCCGGTACGATAAGTGGTATGGCTACACCTTC. Translating gives CASSLGRYDKWYGYTF.

This chain joins TRBV27 and TRBJ2-1; 11 bases fit TRBD2. This CDR3 spans 14 amino acids. CDR1 MNHEY and CDR2 SMNVEV come from the germline V gene (reference sequence). The V and J ends lost 6 bases and 14 bases, in that order; junction bases with no gene match: 12. CDR3 sequence: CASRGSVAGGPEFF. The DNA of the CDR3 is TGTGCCAGCAGAGGTTCGGTAGCGGGGGGGCCGGAGTTCTTC.

The J gene is TRBJ1-4, the V gene TRBV7-9, with 7 bases fitting TRBD1. CDR1 and CDR2 from the germline V gene are SEHNR and FQNEAQ (reference sequence). With V trimmed by 6 bases and J by 6 bases, 7 bases remained unmatched. The CDR3 extends over 14 amino acids. CDR3 sequence: CASSLQGSDEKLFF. DNA for the CDR3: TGTGCCAGCAGTTTACAGGGGTCAGATGAAAAACTGTTTTTT.

The chain is built from TRBV28 and TRBJ2-1; the match to TRBD2 covers 11 bases. The germline V gene has CDR1 MDHEN and CDR2 SYDVKM. This CDR3 spans 16 amino acids. The V and J ends lost 5 bases and 7 bases, in that order; junction bases with no gene match: 10. The DNA for the CDR3 is TGTGCCAGCAGTGTTAATAGCGGGGGGGCATCAAATGAGCAGTTCTTC. Residues: CASSVNSGGASNEQFF.

The chain joins TRBV3-1 to TRBJ2-5; D remains ambiguous. Trimming removed 0 bases from V and 1 base from J, with 3 bases in between. CDR1 is LGHDT, CDR2 YNNKEL, per germline (reference sequence). The CDR3 is made up of 13 amino acids. The CDR3 protein is CASSQDGQETQYF. The CDR3 region has the DNA TGTGCCAGCAGCCAAGATGGCCAAGAGACCCAGTACTTC.

The CDR3 sequence: CAISERGLAGLVEKETQYF. CDR3 in DNA: TGTGCCATCAGTGAGCGCGGACTAGCGGGCCTAGTAGAGAAAGAGACCCAGTACTTC. The J gene is TRBJ2-5, the V gene TRBV10-3; 11 nucleotides align to TRBD2. The germline CDR1 and CDR2 sequences are ENHRY and SYGVKD. Germline trimming cut 2 bases from V and 3 bases from J; bases unmatched to any gene: 14. The CDR3 consists of 19 residues.

The rearrangement links TRBV9 to TRBJ2-1, with D hard to call. CDR1 SGDLS and CDR2 YYNGEE come from the germline V gene. The V and J ends lost 3 bases and 9 bases respectively, with 7 bases between them. The CDR3 extends over 11 amino acids. The CDR3 region is CASSGRGEQFF. The CDR3 DNA is TGTGCCAGCAGCGGAAGAGGTGAGCAGTTCTTC.

V gene TRBV29-1 combines with J gene TRBJ2-1; D uncertain. The CDR3 spans 15 residues. Germline values: CDR1 SQVTM, CDR2 ANQGSEA. V shed 6 bases and J shed 0 bases, with 15 bases lying between them. The CDR3 nucleotides are TGCAGCGTGGATAAGGGATTAAGCTCCTACAATGAGCAGTTCTTC. Protein sequence: CSVDKGLSSYNEQFF.